This T cell receptor beta chain originates from a study of long-term antiretroviral therapy in people with HIV. Only a few counts were recorded for this clone. Its cognate antigen is unknown. Germline V gene sequence: CDR1 SGHDT, CDR2 YYEEEE. Deletions cut 4 bases from V and 2 bases from J, with 16 bases between. CDR3 length: 17 residues. Every specimen provided about 0.9-11 million cryopreserved PBMC before DNA extraction took place. General study results and limits: An increase in diversity followed ART, yet levels stayed below transplant donor controls.

The run of the v3.0 immunoSEQ assay was at survey level. Profiled with immunoSEQ multiplex PCR; TCRdb holds only in-frame clones, not every one. Of about 21,000 clones listed, 70% to 80% are singletons. V gene TRBV5-6 combines with J gene TRBJ2-6; possibly TRBD1 for D (6 bases). Sequencing was performed on unsorted PBMCs, taken around 1.7 years before starting antiretroviral therapy. The sequence came from a woman aged 40-49 years with HIV. The CDR3 DNA sequence: TGTGCCAGCAGCACGGATATACAGGGAGCTGGGGCCAACGTCCTGACTTTC. As protein: CASSTDIQGAGANVLTF.